This is a list of T cell receptor beta chains from one sample in a study of T cells in Graves' hyperthyroidism and ophthalmopathy. TCRdb re-called the multiplex PCR reads with MiXCR, one entry per CDR3 protein. The data show hundreds of thousands of distinct CDR3 sequences, around 15% seen once. Sequences were obtained from blood. Every receptor here comes from a woman between 45 and 60 years old with Graves' ophthalmopathy. Both conserved end residues are part of each CDR3. The D gene is left open where the match is weak. Size tells how often a clone was seen (once, few, many) or the class of an expanded clone, and some rows leave it out.

V	J	D	size	CDR3	DNA
TRBV7-9	TRBJ2-3	TRBD2	many	CASSNGLAGWVDTQYF	TGTGCCAGCAGCAACGGACTAGCGGGATGGGTAGATACGCAGTATTTT
TRBV6-2/TRBV6-3	TRBJ2-2	TRBD2	few	CASSFLAGLNTGELFF	TGTGCCAGCAGTTTCCTAGCGGGACTGAACACCGGGGAGCTGTTTTTT
TRBV27	TRBJ2-6	.	.	CASSLITPGANVLTF	TGTGCCAGCAGTTTGATAACCCCCGGGGCCAACGTCCTGACTTTC
TRBV7-2	TRBJ2-7	TRBD2	few	CASSYTGTSSGEQYF	TGTGCCAGCAGCTATACCGGGACTAGTTCGGGTGAGCAGTACTTC
TRBV19	TRBJ2-7	.	.	CASSIVMGGGYEQYF	TGTGCCAGTAGTATTGTAATGGGAGGTGGCTACGAGCAGTACTTC
TRBV6-1	TRBJ1-1	.	many	CASSEWMNTEAFF	TGTGCCAGCAGTGAATGGATGAACACTGAAGCTTTCTTT
TRBV6-5	TRBJ2-3	.	.	CASSFNFLDREDTQYF	TGTGCCAGCAGTTTCAACTTTTTGGACAGAGAAGATACGCAGTATTTT
TRBV20-1	TRBJ2-7	TRBD1	many	CSARTGTGGYEQYF	TGCAGTGCTAGGACCGGGACAGGGGGCTACGAGCAGTACTTC
TRBV4-1	TRBJ2-7	TRBD2	many	CASSPRTSGYEQYF	TGTGCCAGCAGCCCTCGGACTAGCGGATACGAGCAGTACTTC
TRBV3-1	TRBJ2-7	TRBD2	many	CASSQDRWERDRGEQYF	TGTGCCAGCAGCCAAGACCGATGGGAGCGGGACCGTGGGGAGCAGTACTTC
TRBV18	TRBJ2-7	TRBD1	many	CASSPLAGQAYEQYF	TGTGCCAGCTCACCACTCGCGGGACAGGCCTACGAGCAGTACTTC
TRBV7-2	TRBJ2-5	.	many	CASSQSGTQETQYF	TGTGCCAGCAGCCAGTCGGGCACCCAAGAGACCCAGTACTTC
TRBV20-1	TRBJ1-2	.	many	CSARGDGMYGYTF	TGCAGTGCTAGAGGGGATGGGATGTATGGCTACACCTTC
TRBV5-1	TRBJ2-1	TRBD1	few	CASTRTGVYNEQFF	TGCGCCAGCACCAGGACAGGGGTATACAATGAGCAGTTCTTC
TRBV7-2	TRBJ2-1	TRBD2	few	CASSDSGVAGAYNEQFF	TGTGCCAGCAGCGACTCAGGAGTAGCGGGAGCTTACAATGAGCAGTTCTTC
TRBV28	TRBJ2-4	TRBD1	many	CASRDPGTGGVLIWYF	TGTGCCAGCAGGGATCCCGGGACAGGGGGTGTCTTAATTTGGTACTTC
TRBV12-3/TRBV12-4	TRBJ1-2	.	many	CASSLLAGGANYGYTF	TGTGCCAGCAGTTTACTAGCAGGAGGGGCGAACTATGGCTACACCTTC
TRBV19	TRBJ2-6	.	.	CASSIGRGGNANVLTF	TGTGCCAGTAGTATCGGGAGAGGGGGGAACGCCAACGTCCTGACTTTC
TRBV5-1	TRBJ2-3	TRBD2	.	CASSFHYRREGGGTDTQYF	TGCGCCAGCAGCTTTCACTATCGGCGGGAGGGAGGGGGCACAGATACGCAGTATTTT
TRBV20-1	TRBJ2-1	TRBD2	.	CSADTPGLAGGNEQFF	TGCAGTGCCGATACTCCGGGACTAGCGGGAGGGAATGAGCAGTTCTTC
TRBV7-2	TRBJ2-3	.	many	CASRRTGTSTDTQYF	TGTGCCAGCAGGCGGACGGGAACTAGCACAGATACGCAGTATTTT
TRBV29-1	TRBJ1-5	TRBD1	.	CSVTGVDNQPQHF	TGCAGCGTGACAGGGGTAGACAATCAGCCCCAGCATTTT
TRBV6-1	TRBJ2-5	TRBD2	.	CASSEGLAMKTQYF	TGTGCCAGCAGTGAGGGACTAGCGATGAAGACCCAGTACTTC
TRBV11-2	TRBJ2-7	TRBD2	many	CASSKTSGSDEQYF	TGTGCCAGCAGCAAAACTAGCGGGAGCGACGAGCAGTACTTC
TRBV19	TRBJ1-2	TRBD1	.	CASSARDRGLNYGYTF	TGTGCCAGTAGTGCCCGGGACAGGGGCCTGAACTATGGCTACACCTTC
TRBV2	TRBJ2-3	TRBD2	many	CASVGTSGITDTQYF	TGTGCCAGCGTGGGGACTAGCGGTATCACAGATACGCAGTATTTT
TRBV5-1	TRBJ2-2	TRBD2	many	CASSPGLAGDPGELFF	TGCGCCAGCAGCCCCGGACTAGCGGGAGACCCCGGGGAGCTGTTTTTT
TRBV20-1	TRBJ1-5	.	many	CSARDRRGVHNQPQHF	TGCAGTGCTAGAGATAGACGTGGGGTCCACAATCAGCCCCAGCATTTT
TRBV9	TRBJ2-1	.	few	CASSVGTFTYNEQFF	TGTGCCAGCAGCGTAGGGACCTTCACCTACAATGAGCAGTTCTTC
TRBV20-1	TRBJ2-7	.	many	CSASRISYEQYF	TGCAGTGCAAGTCGAATCTCCTACGAGCAGTACTTC
TRBV11-3	TRBJ2-7	TRBD2	.	CASSHWTSGYEQYF	TGTGCCAGCAGCCACTGGACTAGCGGGTACGAGCAGTACTTC
TRBV6-1	TRBJ1-6	.	.	CASSPRLGRRNSPLHF	TGTGCCAGCAGTCCACGCCTGGGCAGGCGGAATTCACCCCTCCACTTT
TRBV4-3	TRBJ2-1	.	few	CASSQEESRKSSYNEQFF	TGCGCCAGCAGCCAAGAAGAATCGCGGAAGAGCTCCTACAATGAGCAGTTCTTC
TRBV11-2	TRBJ2-3	TRBD2	many	CASSPAGGGFADTQYF	TGTGCCAGCAGCCCCGCCGGGGGGGGATTCGCAGATACGCAGTATTTT
TRBV12-3/TRBV12-4	TRBJ2-2	TRBD2	once	CASSLSSGGYLIGELFF	TGTGCCAGCAGTCTATCTAGCGGGGGCTACCTGATCGGGGAGCTGTTTTTT
TRBV20-1	TRBJ2-3	TRBD1	many	CSARRRQGNADTQYF	TGCAGTGCTAGACGACGACAGGGGAACGCAGATACGCAGTATTTT
TRBV10-2	TRBJ1-1	TRBD1	many	CASSDSGTGDTEAFF	TGCGCCAGCAGTGACTCCGGGACAGGGGACACTGAAGCTTTCTTT
TRBV28	TRBJ2-1	TRBD1	many	CASSPPGQGFGEQFF	TGTGCCAGCAGTCCTCCGGGACAGGGTTTCGGTGAGCAGTTCTTC
TRBV6-1	TRBJ1-1	TRBD1	few	CASSSTGGSNTEAFF	TGTGCCAGCAGTTCAACAGGGGGCTCAAACACTGAAGCTTTCTTT
TRBV15	TRBJ1-1	.	many	CATSRDYGGAFSGPEAFF	TGTGCCACCAGCAGAGATTACGGGGGCGCTTTTTCGGGCCCTGAAGCTTTCTTT
TRBV5-1	TRBJ2-1	.	few	CASSLDWNGNEQFF	TGCGCCAGCAGCTTGGATTGGAATGGCAATGAGCAGTTCTTC
TRBV20-1	TRBJ2-5	.	many	CSAREDYYQETQYF	TGCAGTGCTAGAGAGGACTATTACCAAGAGACCCAGTACTTC
TRBV20-1	TRBJ2-7	TRBD2	few	CSAQGVLAGHYEQYF	TGCAGTGCCCAGGGGGTGCTAGCGGGGCACTACGAGCAGTACTTC
TRBV7-2	TRBJ1-5	.	few	CASSLETGGHQPQHF	TGTGCCAGCAGCTTAGAGACAGGTGGGCATCAGCCCCAGCATTTT
TRBV7-2	TRBJ2-5	.	many	CASSLVSGEQETQYF	TGTGCCAGCAGCTTAGTATCAGGAGAACAAGAGACCCAGTACTTC